A selection of T cell receptor beta chains follows, all from one sample in a study of patients and donors after allogeneic stem cell transplantation. TCRdb fed the RT-PCR reads into MiXCR, producing one record per CDR3 protein. The data hold more than 850,000 distinct CDR3 sequences, with about 20% observed a single time. Sequencing input: blood, either unsorted or a sorted T cell fraction (not recorded which). These receptors were obtained from a human donor who was either an allogeneic HSCT recipient or a stem cell or donor lymphocyte infusion donor (not recorded which). It is not recorded whose cells these are; they may come from a transplant donor. Each CDR3 is given with its conserved first and last residue. The D gene is left open where the match is weak. Part of the rows lack a size; the others show once, few, many or a class for expanded clones.

d_gene	abundance	v_gene	j_gene	CDR3aa	CDR3nt
NA	few	TRBV21-1	TRBJ2-1	CASSKPLGVRPNNEQFF	TGTGCCAGCAGCAAACCATTGGGTGTAAGGCCTAACAATGAGCAGTTCTTC
NA	once	TRBV20-1	TRBJ1-2	CSAPTQVNYGYTF	TGCAGTGCTCCAACCCAAGTTAACTATGGCTACACCTTC
TRBD1	few	TRBV5-6	TRBJ1-2	CASSYRGQARGYTF	TGTGCCAGCAGCTACAGGGGCCAGGCGAGGGGCTACACCTTC
NA	few	TRBV7-2	TRBJ2-3	CASSLAGPLTDTQYF	TGTGCCAGCAGCTTAGCGGGACCCCTCACAGATACGCAGTATTTT
TRBD1	NA	TRBV6-5	TRBJ1-6	CASSYSDRGLYNSPLHF	TGTGCCAGCAGTTACTCAGACAGGGGGCTGTATAATTCACCCCTCCACTTT
NA	few	TRBV7-8	TRBJ2-7	CASSLAEGKGYF	TGTGCCAGCAGCTTAGCGGAGGGAAAAGGGTACTTC
NA	many	TRBV7-9	TRBJ2-3	CASSLGSRRNTDTQYF	TGTGCCAGCAGCTTAGGGTCCAGAAGGAACACAGATACGCAGTATTTT
NA	NA	TRBV12-3/TRBV12-4	TRBJ2-7	CASSFRTGAQSYEQYF	TGTGCCAGCAGTTTCCGGACGGGGGCCCAGTCCTACGAGCAGTACTTC
TRBD1	NA	TRBV11-2	TRBJ2-7	CASSHGTGAYEQYF	TGTGCCAGCAGCCACGGGACAGGGGCCTACGAGCAGTACTTC
NA	NA	TRBV6-2/TRBV6-3	TRBJ2-1	CASSYSRSNGNEQFF	TGTGCCAGCAGTTACTCGAGGTCTAACGGCAATGAGCAGTTCTTC
TRBD1	NA	TRBV25-1	TRBJ2-5	CASSAGQGGQETQYF	TGTGCCAGCAGCGCTGGACAGGGGGGTCAAGAGACCCAGTACTTC
NA	NA	TRBV2	TRBJ1-5	CASMGPGGGSQPQHF	TGTGCCAGCATGGGCCCTGGCGGCGGAAGTCAGCCCCAGCATTTT
NA	few	TRBV20-1	TRBJ1-1	CSASTGTGTEAFF	TGCAGTGCTAGCACAGGGACTGGGACTGAAGCTTTCTTT
TRBD1	many	TRBV12-3/TRBV12-4	TRBJ1-4	CASSLGQGPNEKLFF	TGTGCCAGCAGTTTAGGACAGGGGCCGAATGAAAAACTGTTTTTT
NA	few	TRBV5-1	TRBJ1-1	CASSPRGPPVMTEAFF	TGCGCCAGCAGCCCCCGGGGCCCGCCTGTGATGACTGAAGCTTTCTTT
NA	NA	TRBV3-1	TRBJ2-2	CASSQARGSKAGELFF	TGTGCCAGCAGCCAAGCCCGGGGGAGTAAAGCCGGGGAGCTGTTTTTT
NA	NA	TRBV30	TRBJ2-3	CAWTLVLGNTDTQYF	TGTGCCTGGACCCTCGTTTTGGGGAACACAGATACGCAGTATTTT
TRBD1	few	TRBV9	TRBJ2-4	CASSPRGQGDQLAKNIQYF	TGTGCCAGCAGCCCGCGGGGACAGGGGGACCAACTAGCCAAAAACATTCAGTACTTC
NA	NA	TRBV4-2	TRBJ2-7	CASSQGGVATYEQYF	TGTGCCAGCAGCCAAGGGGGGGTGGCAACCTACGAGCAGTACTTC
NA	NA	TRBV6-6	TRBJ2-7	CASSYGIVYEQYF	TGTGCCAGCAGTTACGGGATAGTCTACGAGCAGTACTTC
TRBD1	few	TRBV27	TRBJ2-1	CASSSPRQGSNEQFF	TGTGCCAGCAGTTCTCCCCGACAGGGGAGCAATGAGCAGTTCTTC
NA	NA	TRBV7-3	TRBJ2-3	CASSLSAPGEGTDTQYF	TGTGCCAGCAGCTTAAGTGCGCCAGGGGAGGGCACAGATACGCAGTATTTT
NA	many	TRBV12-3/TRBV12-4	TRBJ2-2	CASSYGNVELFF	TGTGCCAGCAGTTACGGTAACGTGGAGCTGTTTTTT
NA	many	TRBV29-1	TRBJ2-1	CSVRNDEQFF	TGCAGCGTTAGGAACGATGAGCAGTTCTTC
NA	few	TRBV5-5	TRBJ2-7	CASSFRDRGPHEQYF	TGTGCCAGCAGCTTTCGAGACCGGGGACCCCACGAGCAGTACTTC
TRBD1	few	TRBV5-6	TRBJ1-2	CASSLGDRVNYGYTF	TGTGCCAGCAGCTTGGGGGACAGGGTAAACTATGGCTACACCTTC
NA	few	TRBV6-2/TRBV6-3	TRBJ1-1	CASNQNRNTEAFF	TGTGCCAGCAACCAAAACAGGAACACTGAAGCTTTCTTT